Presented here are 15 T cell receptor beta chains from one specimen sequenced in a study of OX40 agonist ivuxolimab in advanced cancers. The protocol was immunoSEQ multiplex PCR, while the TCRdb copy is restricted to in-frame clones and leaves out a portion. The sample shows 60,000 to 100,000 clones, around 94% of them seen only once. The sample consisted of CD4+ or CD8+ T cells sorted from blood, taken in a trial of the OX40 agonist ivuxolimab. These receptors all come from an adult with an advanced solid tumor such as melanoma, head and neck, liver or kidney cancer.

The V and J genes are TRBV7-6 and TRBJ2-3, with 7 bases matching TRBD1. Germline V gene sequence: CDR1 SGHVS, CDR2 FNYEAQ. This CDR3 has 16 amino acids. J was trimmed by 2 bases and V by 5 bases; bases with no gene match: 10. The CDR3 DNA is TGTGCCAGCAGCCCTACCCGGGACAGCCTCACAGATACGCAGTATTTT. It translates to CASSPTRDSLTDTQYF.

This chain links TRBV19 with TRBJ2-3; D gene uncertain. Germline lookup yields CDR1 LNHDA and CDR2 SQIVND (reference sequence). The CDR3 runs to 13 residues. V gave up 3 bases and J gave up 6 bases, with 10 bases separating them. The CDR3 DNA reads TGTGCCAGTAGTATCGTCTTAAGGGATACGCAGTATTTT. Translating gives CASSIVLRDTQYF.

The chain links TRBV10-1 to TRBJ2-3, with 13 positions matching TRBD2. The CDR3 contains 15 residues. CDR1 is WNHNN and CDR2 is SYGVQD in the germline V gene (reference sequence). V dropped 4 bases and J dropped 4; count of bases not matched to a gene: 2. CDR3 sequence reads: CASSGTSGGSDTQYF. The CDR3 DNA sequence: TGCGCCAGCAGTGGGACTAGCGGGGGATCAGATACGCAGTATTTT.

The rearrangement joins TRBV2 to TRBJ1-1; perhaps TRBD1 as D (5 bases). Per the germline V gene, CDR1 is SNHLY and CDR2 is FYNNEI. The V gene lost 6 bases and the J gene lost 3 bases, with 17 bases spanning the gap. CDR3 length: 15 residues. CDR3 in amino acids: CASRDPWGLDTEAFF. The CDR3 coding sequence is TGTGCCAGCAGGGATCCCTGGGGCTTGGACACTGAAGCTTTCTTT.

J is TRBJ1-5 and V is TRBV27; tentative D call: TRBD1 (5 bases). This CDR3 comprises 17 residues. Trimming stripped 5 bases from V and 6 bases from J, with 23 bases between. In germline, CDR1 is MNHEY, CDR2 SMNVEV (reference sequence). CDR3 residues: CASSQNPSGLGGQPQHF. CDR3 bases: TGTGCCAGCAGTCAGAACCCCTCGGGGCTCGGGGGTCAGCCCCAGCATTTT.

This rearrangement joins TRBV6-5 to TRBJ2-7, with D possibly being TRBD2 (5 bases). V was cut by 0 bases and J by 0 bases, with 9 bases left in between. Germline CDR1 reads MNHEY; CDR2 reads SVGAGI. This CDR3 comprises 15 residues. The CDR3 is CASSYSRALSYEQYF. CDR3 nucleotide sequence: TGTGCCAGCAGTTACTCGAGGGCCCTCTCCTACGAGCAGTACTTC.

The chain combines TRBV5-4 with TRBJ1-2; the D gene is possibly TRBD1 (6 bases). Germline CDR1 reads SGHNT; CDR2 reads YYREEE (reference sequence). The CDR3 is 16 amino acids. The germline V and J ends were trimmed by 2 bases and 2 bases, with 16 bases remaining between them. The CDR3 bases are TGTGCCAGCAGCTTCCGGGGGGGGACACCAAACTATGGCTACACCTTC. Translating gives CASSFRGGTPNYGYTF.

V is TRBV27 and J is TRBJ1-3; D gene uncertain. The CDR3 contains 13 residues. V lost 7 bases and J lost 0, with 7 bases in between. Looked up from germline, CDR1 is MNHEY and CDR2 is SMNVEV (reference sequence). The CDR3 here is CASKGISGNTIYF. The CDR3 DNA reads as TGTGCCAGCAAGGGCATCTCTGGAAACACCATATATTTT.

This chain connects TRBV7-9 to TRBJ2-7; D may be TRBD2 (6 bases). The CDR3 loop spans 13 amino acids. Germline-derived CDR1 and CDR2 are SEHNR and FQNEAQ (reference sequence). The germline V and J ends were trimmed by 5 bases and 0 bases, with 8 bases remaining between them. The DNA for the CDR3 is TGTGCCAGCAGCCCGACTAGCTCCTACGAGCAGTACTTC. As protein: CASSPTSSYEQYF. Full variable domain (rest looked up from reference TRBV7-9 and TRBJ2-7): DTGVSQNPRHKITKRGQNVTFRCDPISEHNRLYWYRQTLGQGPEFLTYFQNEAQLEKSRLLSDRFSAERPKGSFSTLEIQRTEQGDSAMYLCASSPTSSYEQYFGPGTRLTVT.

The V and J genes are TRBV6-1 and TRBJ1-5; D possibly corresponds to TRBD1 (6 bases). The length of the CDR3 is 14 residues. V was clipped by 0 bases and J by 4 bases, with 7 bases between them. CDR1 and CDR2 from the germline V gene are MNHNS and SASEGT. The CDR3 DNA reads TGTGCCAGCAGTGAAGCAGGGGGGAATCAGCCCCAGCATTTT. Its protein is CASSEAGGNQPQHF.

The chain links TRBV5-4 to TRBJ2-3, with 9 bases matching TRBD2. J gave up 8 bases and V 4 bases, and 17 bases lay outside the gene matches. Germline CDR1 is SGHNT and CDR2 is YYREEE (reference sequence). This CDR3 has 17 amino acids. CDR3 DNA sequence: TGTGCCAGCAGCCTCAACCAGGGGCGGGGGGGGCCCGGTACGCAGTATTTT. Translating gives CASSLNQGRGGPGTQYF.

The rearrangement joins TRBV7-9 to TRBJ2-7; D might be TRBD2 (6 bases). Germline CDR1 is SEHNR and CDR2 is FQNEAQ (reference sequence). CDR3 length: 14 amino acids. V lost 2 bases to trimming and J lost 4 bases, with 12 bases between them. CDR3: CASSLPTSWYEQYF. In DNA, the CDR3 is TGTGCCAGCAGCTTACCTACTAGCTGGTACGAGCAGTACTTC.

This clone has only one observation. The chain couples TRBV5-6 to TRBJ2-1; 12 bases are shared with TRBD2. The germline V gene encodes CDR1 SGHDT and CDR2 YYEEEE. The CDR3 sequence is 15 residues long. V gave up 0 bases and J gave up 7 bases; unmatched junction bases: 2. CDR3: CASSLDTSGGNEQFF. CDR3 nucleotides: TGTGCCAGCAGCTTGGATACTAGCGGGGGGAATGAGCAGTTCTTC.

The chain couples TRBV6-1 to TRBJ2-7; 8 nucleotides line up with TRBD2. The CDR3 consists of 15 residues. The trim removed 6 bases at V and 2 bases at J, leaving 9 bases unmatched. From germline, CDR1 is MNHNS and CDR2 SASEGT. CDR3 sequence (DNA): TGTGCCAGCAGGGTCGGGGGAGCGGGGGCCTACGAGCAGTACTTC. It codes for CASRVGGAGAYEQYF.

This chain joins TRBV2 and TRBJ1-1; D may be TRBD1 (5 bases). V lost 7 bases to trimming and J lost 11 bases, with 23 bases between them. The CDR3 totals 14 residues. Germline V lookup: CDR1 SNHLY, CDR2 FYNNEI. CDR3 bases: TGTGCCAGCACCGGGGGGTCGGGGCGGAGAATGGCTTTCTTT. Translating gives CASTGGSGRRMAFF.